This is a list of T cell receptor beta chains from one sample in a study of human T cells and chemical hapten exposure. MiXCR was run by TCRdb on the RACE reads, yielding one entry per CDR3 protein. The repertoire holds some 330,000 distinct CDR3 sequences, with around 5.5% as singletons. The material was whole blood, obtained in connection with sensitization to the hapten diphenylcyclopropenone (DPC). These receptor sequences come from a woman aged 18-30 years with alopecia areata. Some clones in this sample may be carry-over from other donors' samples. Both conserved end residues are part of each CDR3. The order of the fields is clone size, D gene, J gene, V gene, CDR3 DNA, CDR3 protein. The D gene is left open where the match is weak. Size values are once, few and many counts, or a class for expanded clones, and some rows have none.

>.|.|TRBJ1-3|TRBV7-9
TGTGCCAGCAGCGCCCAGTTGGGCAGGTTGAGTAACACCATATATTTT
CASSAQLGRLSNTIYF
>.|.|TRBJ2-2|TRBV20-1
TGCAGTGCTCACGTAAACACCGGGGAGCTGTTTTTT
CSAHVNTGELFF
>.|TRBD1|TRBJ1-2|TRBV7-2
TGTGCCAGCAGCCCCAAAAACAGGGGGAGCTATGGCTACACCTTC
CASSPKNRGSYGYTF
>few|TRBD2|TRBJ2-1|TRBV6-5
TGTGCCAGCAGCCCCCGACTAGCGGGGGGGCGATTGCTTCAGTTCTTC
CASSPRLAGGRLLQFF
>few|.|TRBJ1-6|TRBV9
TGTGCCAGCAGCGTAGGCGGGACGGGGTCACCCCTCCACTTT
CASSVGGTGSPLHF
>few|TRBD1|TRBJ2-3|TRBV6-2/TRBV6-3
TGTGCCAGCAAGACAGGGGTTAACACAGATACGCAGTATTTT
CASKTGVNTDTQYF
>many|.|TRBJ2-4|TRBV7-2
TGTGCCAGCAGCTTTCAGGGAGGAAGGAACATTCAGTACTTC
CASSFQGGRNIQYF
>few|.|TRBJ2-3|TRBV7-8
TGTGCCAGCAGCTCGTCCGCCCTGAGTGGAAGCACAGATACGCAGTATTTT
CASSSSALSGSTDTQYF
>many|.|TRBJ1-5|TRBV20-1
TGCAGTGCTAGACCAGGACAGCCGAATCAGCCCCAGCATTTT
CSARPGQPNQPQHF
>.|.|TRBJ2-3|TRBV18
TGTGCCAGCTCACCAAACGACAGCACAGATACGCAGTATTTT
CASSPNDSTDTQYF
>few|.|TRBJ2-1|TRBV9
TGTGCCAGCAGCGTAGCACAGTCCTTTAGGGATGAGCAGTTCTTC
CASSVAQSFRDEQFF
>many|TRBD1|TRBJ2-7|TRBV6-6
TGTGCCAGCATAGAGGGACAGGCCTACTCCTACGAGCAGTACTTC
CASIEGQAYSYEQYF
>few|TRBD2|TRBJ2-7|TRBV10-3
TGTGCCATCAGTGAAGGAGGCGGGAGCTCCTACGAGCAGTACTTC
CAISEGGGSSYEQYF
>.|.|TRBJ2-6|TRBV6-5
TGTGCCACACGGAGCGCATCTGGGGCCAACGTCCTGACTTTC
CATRSASGANVLTF
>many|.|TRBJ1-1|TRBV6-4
TGTGCCAGCAAGCTTAATCTGAACAGGAACACTGAAGCTTTCTTT
CASKLNLNRNTEAFF
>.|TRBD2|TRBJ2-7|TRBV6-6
TGTGCCAGCAGTTACTCGAGCGGGGGGGGCTACGAGCAGTACTTC
CASSYSSGGGYEQYF
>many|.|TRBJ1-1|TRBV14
TGTGCCAGCAGCCTCCTAGCTATGAACACTGAAGCTTTCTTT
CASSLLAMNTEAFF
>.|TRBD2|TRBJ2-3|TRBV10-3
TGTGCCATCAGTGGGGCTAGCGGGGTAGGAACGCAGTATTTT
CAISGASGVGTQYF
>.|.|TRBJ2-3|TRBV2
TGTGCCAGCAGTGAGGGGGGGCCCACAGGGGATACGCAGTATTTT
CASSEGGPTGDTQYF
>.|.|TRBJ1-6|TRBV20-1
TGCAGTGCTAGAGATCTGAGGGATGGAAATTCACCCCTCCACTTT
CSARDLRDGNSPLHF
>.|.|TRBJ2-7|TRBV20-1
TGCAGTACCCGTCGGCGCAGCTCCTACGAGCAGTACTTC
CSTRRRSSYEQYF
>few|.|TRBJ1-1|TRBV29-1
TGCAGCGTGGAAGGTGGGAGCGCCAACACTGAAGCTTTCTTT
CSVEGGSANTEAFF
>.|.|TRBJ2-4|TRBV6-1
TGTGCCAGCAGTGAAGGCGGGTCGAACATTCAGTACTTC
CASSEGGSNIQYF
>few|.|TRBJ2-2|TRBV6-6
TGTGCCAGCAGTTACTCGGGCACGCAGACCGGGGAGCTGTTTTTT
CASSYSGTQTGELFF
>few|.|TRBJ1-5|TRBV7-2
TGTGCCAGCAGCTTAGCCCCAGGCTGGGGCAATCAGCCCCAGCATTTT
CASSLAPGWGNQPQHF
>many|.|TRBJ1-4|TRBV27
TGTGCCAGCAGTTTATCGCGGCCCCCCGGAGGGGAAAAACTGTTTTTT
CASSLSRPPGGEKLFF
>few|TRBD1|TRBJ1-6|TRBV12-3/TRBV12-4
TGTGCCAGCAGTGCGACAGGGGGGGGTACGAATTCACCCCTCCACTTT
CASSATGGGTNSPLHF
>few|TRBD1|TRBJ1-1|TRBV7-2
TGTGCCAGCAGCTTGAGTGTCTTAGGGACAGGTGGGGAAGGAGCTTTCTTT
CASSLSVLGTGGEGAFF
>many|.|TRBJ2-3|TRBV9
TGTGCCAGCAGCGTAGGGGGCGCCGCAGATACGCAGTATTTT
CASSVGGAADTQYF
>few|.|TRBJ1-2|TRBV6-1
TGTGCCAGCAGTGATTCAGGGACCGGCGGCTACACCTTC
CASSDSGTGGYTF
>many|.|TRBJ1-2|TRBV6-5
TGTGCCAGCAGTTTTCGGCTCGGAAACTATGGCTACACCTTC
CASSFRLGNYGYTF
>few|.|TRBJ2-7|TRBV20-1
TGCAGTGCTAGAGGAGGAGGACCCCCTTATGGGCAGCAGTACTTC
CSARGGGPPYGQQYF